This entry lists 12 T cell receptor beta chains sequenced from one sample in a study of CD8 T cells in ankylosing spondylitis. TCRdb re-derived calls from the 5' RACE reads in MiXCR, one entry per CDR3 protein. The profile covers 380,000 or so distinct CDR3 sequences, with 20% appearing a single time and approximately 14% taken by the ten largest. The sequencing sample was made of blood, either unsorted or a sorted T cell fraction (not recorded which). Receptor source: a male donor with ankylosing spondylitis or in good health (not recorded which).

This clonotype was counted a few times. V is TRBV27 and J is TRBJ2-5; no definite D call. Germline V gene lookup returns CDR1 MNHEY and CDR2 SMNVEV (reference sequence). V lost 3 bases and J 5 bases, leaving 13 bases between the germline ends. The CDR3 consists of 14 residues. CDR3 sequence reads: CASSLRRNLETQYF. The CDR3 DNA reads as TGTGCCAGCAGTTTGCGGAGAAACCTGGAGACCCAGTACTTC.

The rearrangement uses TRBV4-1 and TRBJ2-3; D tentatively fits TRBD1 or TRBD2 (6 bases each). Trimming took off 0 bases at V and 4 bases at J, with 23 bases between the two ends. This CDR3 spans 19 amino acids. From germline, CDR1 is MGHRA and CDR2 YSYEKL. CDR3 sequence (DNA): TGCGCCAGCAGCCAAGAGGTAGCGGTGGGGGGCTTTCAGGCAGATACGCAGTATTTT. Translated: CASSQEVAVGGFQADTQYF.

This clonotype was counted only a few times. The chain employs TRBV6-1 and TRBJ2-5, with D possibly being TRBD1 (6 bases). From germline, CDR1 is MNHNS and CDR2 SASEGT. V was trimmed by 6 bases and J by 1 base, leaving 15 bases between them. The CDR3 is made up of 15 amino acids. The CDR3 sequence: CASRTPQDSQETQYF. In DNA form, the CDR3 reads TGTGCCAGCAGGACGCCCCAGGACAGCCAAGAGACCCAGTACTTC.

This chain uses TRBV4-1 with TRBJ2-1, with 8 nucleotides matching TRBD2. Per germline, CDR1 MGHRA and CDR2 YSYEKL. The CDR3 runs to 15 residues. The V gene end was trimmed by 4 bases and the J gene end by 3 bases; junction bases not matched to a gene: 5. CDR3 residues: CASSRVRGGYNEQFF. CDR3 nucleotide sequence: TGCGCCAGCAGCCGGGTACGGGGGGGCTACAATGAGCAGTTCTTC.

This sequence joins TRBV4-1 and TRBJ2-7; D uncertain. Germline CDR1 and CDR2: MGHRA and YSYEKL. The CDR3 is 15 amino acids. V shed 2 bases and J shed 1 base, with 12 bases lying between them. CDR3 in DNA: TGCGCCAGCAGCCAATCGACTCCGTTATCCTACGAGCAGTACTTC. This sequence encodes CASSQSTPLSYEQYF.

The sample holds a few counts of this clonotype. The chain carries TRBV12-3 or TRBV12-4 and TRBJ2-1; 10 bases are shared with TRBD2. The CDR3 extends over 15 amino acids. V was pared by 5 bases and J by 5 bases, with 6 bases of the junction left unmatched. The CDR3 is CASSVSGGADNEQFF. The CDR3 bases are TGTGCCAGCAGTGTGAGCGGGGGGGCCGACAATGAGCAGTTCTTC.

The V call is TRBV20-1, the J call TRBJ2-7, with TRBD1 as a possible D gene (5 bases). V lost 6 bases and J lost 1, with 13 bases in between. CDR3 length: 13 residues. Germline V lookup: CDR1 DFQATT, CDR2 SNEGSKA (reference sequence). The CDR3 region is CSAAPGLSYEQYF. CDR3 coding DNA: TGCAGTGCCGCGCCAGGGCTATCCTACGAGCAGTACTTC.

This clonotype was seen only a few times. The gene calls are TRBV4-1 and TRBJ2-2, with unresolved D. CDR3 size: 14 residues. Germline CDR1 is MGHRA and CDR2 is YSYEKL. The V and J ends lost 8 bases and 7 bases respectively, with 17 bases between them. The CDR3 DNA is TGCGCCAGCTCCGGTCAGGAGTCCGTCGGGGAGCTGTTTTTT. Translation: CASSGQESVGELFF.

The chain uses TRBV7-6 and TRBJ2-2; D unclear. CDR1 and CDR2 from the germline V gene are SGHVS and FNYEAQ. Trimming took off 1 base at V and 10 bases at J, with 7 bases between the two ends. CDR3 length: 12 amino acids. The CDR3 DNA is TGTGCCAGCAGCTTAGATCTTGTGGAGCTGTTTTTT. Translated: CASSLDLVELFF.

The V gene is TRBV7-9, the J gene TRBJ2-2, with D perhaps assigned TRBD1 or TRBD2 (5 bases each). Germline lookup yields CDR1 SEHNR and CDR2 FQNEAQ (reference sequence). The CDR3 runs 13 residues. Trimming took off 5 bases at V and 5 bases at J, with 9 bases between the two ends. Written as DNA, the CDR3 is TGTGCCAGCAGCGGGGACGGGACCGGGGAGCTGTTTTTT. Its translation: CASSGDGTGELFF. The full variable domain, its missing parts supplied by reference TRBV7-9 and TRBJ2-2, is DTGVSQNPRHKITKRGQNVTFRCDPISEHNRLYWYRQTLGQGPEFLTYFQNEAQLEKSRLLSDRFSAERPKGSFSTLEIQRTEQGDSAMYLCASSGDGTGELFFGEGSRLTVL.

A few counts support this clonotype. The J gene is TRBJ2-7, the V gene TRBV7-3; 7 nucleotides match TRBD2. The ends lost 9 bases at V and 1 base at J; junction bases unmatched: 6. This CDR3 is built from 13 residues. The germline gives CDR1 SGHTA, CDR2 FQGTGA. The CDR3 DNA reads TGTGCCAGTCGGGCTAGCGGATCCTACGAGCAGTACTTC. Protein sequence: CASRASGSYEQYF. Filled out from reference TRBV7-3 and TRBJ2-7, the complete variable domain reads GAGVSQTPSNKVTEKGKYVELRCDPISGHTALYWYRQSLGQGPEFLIYFQGTGAADDSGLPNDRFFAVRPEGSVSTLKIQRTERGDSAVYLCASRASGSYEQYFGPGTRLTVT.

The table lists this clonotype with a few counts. The chain carries TRBV11-2 and TRBJ2-5; 14 positions agree with TRBD2. Germline assignment: CDR1 SGHAT and CDR2 FQNNGV. With V trimmed by 5 bases and J by 3 bases, 8 bases remained unmatched. This CDR3 has 17 residues. This CDR3 is CASSPGTSGGQEETQYF. The CDR3 bases are TGTGCCAGCAGCCCCGGGACTAGCGGGGGCCAGGAAGAGACCCAGTACTTC.